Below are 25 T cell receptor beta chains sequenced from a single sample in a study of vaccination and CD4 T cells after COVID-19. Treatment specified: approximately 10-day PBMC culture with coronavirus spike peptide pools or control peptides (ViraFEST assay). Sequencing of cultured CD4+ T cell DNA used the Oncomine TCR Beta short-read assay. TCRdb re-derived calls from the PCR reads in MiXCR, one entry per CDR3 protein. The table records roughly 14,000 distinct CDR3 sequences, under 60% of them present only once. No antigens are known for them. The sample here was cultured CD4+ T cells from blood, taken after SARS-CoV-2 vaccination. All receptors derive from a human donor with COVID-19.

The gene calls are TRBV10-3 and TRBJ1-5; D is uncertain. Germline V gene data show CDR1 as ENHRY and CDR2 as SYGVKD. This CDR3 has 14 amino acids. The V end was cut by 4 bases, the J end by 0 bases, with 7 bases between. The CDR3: CAISATSSNQPQHF. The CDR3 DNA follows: TGTGCCATCAGTGCTACATCTAGCAATCAGCCCCAGCATTTT.

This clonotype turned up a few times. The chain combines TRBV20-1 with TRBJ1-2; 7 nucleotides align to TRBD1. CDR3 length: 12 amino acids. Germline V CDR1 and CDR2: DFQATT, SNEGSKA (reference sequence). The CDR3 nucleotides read TGCAGCCAGGGGACAGCTCAATATGGCTACACCTTC. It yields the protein CSQGTAQYGYTF.

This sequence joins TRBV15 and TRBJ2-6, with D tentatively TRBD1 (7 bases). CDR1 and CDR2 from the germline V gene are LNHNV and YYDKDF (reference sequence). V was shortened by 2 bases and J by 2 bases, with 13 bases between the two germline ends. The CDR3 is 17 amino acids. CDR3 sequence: CATSRTQGRPGANVLTF. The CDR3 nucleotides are TGTGCCACCAGCAGAACACAGGGGAGGCCTGGGGCCAACGTCCTGACTTTC.

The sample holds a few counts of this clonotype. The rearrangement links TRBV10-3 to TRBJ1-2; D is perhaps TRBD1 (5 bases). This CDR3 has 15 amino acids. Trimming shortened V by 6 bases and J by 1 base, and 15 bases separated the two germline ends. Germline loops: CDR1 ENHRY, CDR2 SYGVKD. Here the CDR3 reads CAISEVGGYNYGYTF. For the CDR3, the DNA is TGTGCCATCAGCGAGGTGGGGGGGTATAACTATGGCTACACCTTC.

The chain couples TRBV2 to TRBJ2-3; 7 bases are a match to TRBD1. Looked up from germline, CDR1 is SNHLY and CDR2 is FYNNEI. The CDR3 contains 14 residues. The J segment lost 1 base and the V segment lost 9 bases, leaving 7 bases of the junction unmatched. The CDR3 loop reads CASTGVGGTDTQYF. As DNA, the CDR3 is TGTGCCAGTACAGGGGTCGGTGGCACAGATACGCAGTATTTT.

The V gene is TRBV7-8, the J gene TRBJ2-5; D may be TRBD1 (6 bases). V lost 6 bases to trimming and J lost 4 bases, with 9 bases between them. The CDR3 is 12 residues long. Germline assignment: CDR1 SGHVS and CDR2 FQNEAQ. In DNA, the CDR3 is TGTGCCAGCAGACAGGGTGGAGAGACCCAGTACTTC. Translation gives CASRQGGETQYF.

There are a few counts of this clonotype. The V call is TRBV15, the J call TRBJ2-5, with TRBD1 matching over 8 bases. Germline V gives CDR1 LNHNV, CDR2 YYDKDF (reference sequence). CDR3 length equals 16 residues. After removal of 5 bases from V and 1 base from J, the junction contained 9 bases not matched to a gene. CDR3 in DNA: TGTGCCACCAGCCTTATGGACAGGGCATCCCAAGAGACCCAGTACTTC. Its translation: CATSLMDRASQETQYF. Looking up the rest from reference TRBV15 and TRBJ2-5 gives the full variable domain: DAMVIQNPRYQVTQFGKPVTLSCSQTLNHNVMYWYQQKSSQAPKLLFHYYDKDFNNEADTPDNFQSRRPNTSFCFLDIRSPGLGDTAMYLCATSLMDRASQETQYFGPGTRLLVL.

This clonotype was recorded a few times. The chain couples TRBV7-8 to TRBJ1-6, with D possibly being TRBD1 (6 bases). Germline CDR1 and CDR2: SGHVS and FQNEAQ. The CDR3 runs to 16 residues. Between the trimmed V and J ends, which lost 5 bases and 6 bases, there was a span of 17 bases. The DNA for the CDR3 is TGTGCCAGCAGCCTAACTCGAAGGGGGAGTAATTCACCCCTCCACTTT. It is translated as CASSLTRRGSNSPLHF.

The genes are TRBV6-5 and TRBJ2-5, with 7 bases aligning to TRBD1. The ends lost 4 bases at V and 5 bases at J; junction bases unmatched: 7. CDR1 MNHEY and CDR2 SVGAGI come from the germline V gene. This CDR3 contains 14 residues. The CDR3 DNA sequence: TGTGCCAGCAGTTCGACAGGGAAGGCGGAGACCCAGTACTTC. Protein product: CASSSTGKAETQYF.

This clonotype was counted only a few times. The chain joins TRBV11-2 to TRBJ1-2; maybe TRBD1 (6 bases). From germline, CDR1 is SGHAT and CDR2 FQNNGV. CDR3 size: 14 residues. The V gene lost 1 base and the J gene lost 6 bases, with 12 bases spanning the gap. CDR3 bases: TGTGCCAGCAGCTTAGGCAGGGGTTGGGATGGCTACACCTTC. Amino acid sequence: CASSLGRGWDGYTF. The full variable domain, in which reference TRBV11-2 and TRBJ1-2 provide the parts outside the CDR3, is EAGVAQSPRYKIIEKRQSVAFWCNPISGHATLYWYQQILGQGPKLLIQFQNNGVVDDSQLPKDRFSAERLKGVDSTLKIQPAKLEDSAVYLCASSLGRGWDGYTFGSGTRLTVV.

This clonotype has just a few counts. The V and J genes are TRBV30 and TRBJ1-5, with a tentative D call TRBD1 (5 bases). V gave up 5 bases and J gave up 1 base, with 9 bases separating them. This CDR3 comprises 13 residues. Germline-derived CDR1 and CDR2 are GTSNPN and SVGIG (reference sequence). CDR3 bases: TGTGCCTGGGGGGGTGGGAGCAATCAGCCCCAGCATTTT. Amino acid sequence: CAWGGGSNQPQHF.

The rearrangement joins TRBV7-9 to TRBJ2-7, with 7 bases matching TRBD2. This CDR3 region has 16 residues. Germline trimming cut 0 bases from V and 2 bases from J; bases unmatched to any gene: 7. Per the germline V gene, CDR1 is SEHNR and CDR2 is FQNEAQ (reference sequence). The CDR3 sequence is CASSLARGVGTYEQYF. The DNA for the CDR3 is TGTGCCAGCAGCTTAGCACGGGGGGTAGGAACCTACGAGCAGTACTTC.

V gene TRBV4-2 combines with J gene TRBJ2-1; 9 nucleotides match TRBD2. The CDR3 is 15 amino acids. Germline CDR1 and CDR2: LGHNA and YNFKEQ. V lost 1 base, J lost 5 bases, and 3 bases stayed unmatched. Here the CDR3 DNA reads TGTGCCAGCAGCCAAGGGGCTAGCGGGGACAATGAGCAGTTCTTC. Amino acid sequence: CASSQGASGDNEQFF.

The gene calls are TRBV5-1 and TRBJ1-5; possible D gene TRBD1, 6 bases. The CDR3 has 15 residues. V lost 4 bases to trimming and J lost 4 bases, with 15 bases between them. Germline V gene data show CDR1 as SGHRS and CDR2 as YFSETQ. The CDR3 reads CASSLLGGLNQPQHF. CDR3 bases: TGCGCCAGCAGCCTCCTCGGGGGCCTTAATCAGCCCCAGCATTTT.

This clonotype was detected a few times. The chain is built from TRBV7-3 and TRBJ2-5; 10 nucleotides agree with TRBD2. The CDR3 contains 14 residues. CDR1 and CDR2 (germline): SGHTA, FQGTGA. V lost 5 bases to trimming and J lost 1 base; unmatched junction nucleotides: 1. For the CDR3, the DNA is TGTGCCAGCAGCCGGACTAGCGGCCAAGAGACCCAGTACTTC. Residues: CASSRTSGQETQYF.

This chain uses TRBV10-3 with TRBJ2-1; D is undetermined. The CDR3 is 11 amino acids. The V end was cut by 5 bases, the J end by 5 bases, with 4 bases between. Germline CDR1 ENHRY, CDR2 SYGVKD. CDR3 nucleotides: TGTGCCATCAGTACTAACAATGAGCAGTTCTTC. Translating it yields CAISTNNEQFF.

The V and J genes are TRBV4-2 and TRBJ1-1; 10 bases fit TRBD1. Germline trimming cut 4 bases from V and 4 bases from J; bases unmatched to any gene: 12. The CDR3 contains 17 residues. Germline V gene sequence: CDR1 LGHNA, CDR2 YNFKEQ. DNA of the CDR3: TGTGCCAGCAGCCCCACGACAGGGGGCATCGGTGGCACTGAAGCTTTCTTT. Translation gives CASSPTTGGIGGTEAFF.

CDR3 bases: TGTGCCAGCACCTCTACGTGGACAGGGCGGGGAGCTTTCTTT. Its translation is CASTSTWTGRGAFF. This chain uses TRBV6-1 with TRBJ1-1, with TRBD1 matching 8 bases. Germline V CDR1 and CDR2: MNHNS, SASEGT. This CDR3 region has 14 residues. After removal of 7 bases from V and 10 bases from J, the junction contained 14 bases not matched to a gene.

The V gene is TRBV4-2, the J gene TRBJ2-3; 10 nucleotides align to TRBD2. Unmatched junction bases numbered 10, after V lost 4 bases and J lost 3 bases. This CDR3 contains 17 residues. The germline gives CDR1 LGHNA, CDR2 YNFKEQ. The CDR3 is CASSRLNQRGGTDTQYF. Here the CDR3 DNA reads TGTGCCAGCAGCCGACTTAATCAGCGGGGGGGGACAGATACGCAGTATTTT.

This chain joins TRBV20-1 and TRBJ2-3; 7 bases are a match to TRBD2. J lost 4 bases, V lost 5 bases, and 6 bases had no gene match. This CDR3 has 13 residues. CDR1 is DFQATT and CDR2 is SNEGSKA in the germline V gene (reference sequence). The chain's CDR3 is CSAVAGLADTQYF. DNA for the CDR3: TGCAGTGCTGTAGCGGGCCTGGCAGATACGCAGTATTTT.

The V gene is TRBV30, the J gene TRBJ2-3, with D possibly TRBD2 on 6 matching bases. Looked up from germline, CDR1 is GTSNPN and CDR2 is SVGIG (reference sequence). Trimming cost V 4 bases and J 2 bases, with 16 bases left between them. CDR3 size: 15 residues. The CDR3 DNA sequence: TGTGCCTGGATGGGTTGGCGGGGATTCACAGATACGCAGTATTTT. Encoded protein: CAWMGWRGFTDTQYF.

The CDR3 loop reads CAISGQGNSGYEQYF. In DNA form, the CDR3 reads TGTGCCATCAGTGGACAGGGGAACTCGGGATACGAGCAGTACTTC. This chain uses TRBV10-3 with TRBJ2-7, with 8 nucleotides matching TRBD1. V gave up 4 bases and J gave up 4 bases; unmatched junction bases: 9. The CDR3 spans 15 residues. CDR1 ENHRY and CDR2 SYGVKD come from the germline V gene.

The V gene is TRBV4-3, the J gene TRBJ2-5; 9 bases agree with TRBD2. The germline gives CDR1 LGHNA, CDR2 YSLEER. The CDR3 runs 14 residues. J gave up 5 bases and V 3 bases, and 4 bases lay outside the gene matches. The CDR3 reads CASSHLTSGETQYF. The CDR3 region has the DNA TGCGCCAGCAGCCACCTGACTAGCGGCGAGACCCAGTACTTC.

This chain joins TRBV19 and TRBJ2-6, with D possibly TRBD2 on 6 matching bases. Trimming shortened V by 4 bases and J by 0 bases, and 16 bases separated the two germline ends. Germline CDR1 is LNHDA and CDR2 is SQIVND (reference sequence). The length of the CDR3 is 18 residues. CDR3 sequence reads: CASSRLQPGGSGANVLTF. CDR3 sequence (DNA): TGTGCCAGTAGTAGATTACAGCCCGGGGGCTCTGGGGCCAACGTCCTGACTTTC.

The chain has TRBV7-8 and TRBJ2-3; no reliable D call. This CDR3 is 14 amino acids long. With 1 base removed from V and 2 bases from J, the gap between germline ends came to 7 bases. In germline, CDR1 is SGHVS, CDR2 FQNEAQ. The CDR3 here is CASSLGTPTDTQYF. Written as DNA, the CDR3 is TGTGCCAGCAGCTTAGGAACCCCCACAGATACGCAGTATTTT.